This entry lists 10 T cell receptor beta chains sequenced from one sample in a study of blood T cell repertoires in COVID-19. Clones were read by immunoSEQ multiplex PCR, and TCRdb kept only the in-frame ones, dropping some. The sample lists about 200,000 clones; about 90% were seen once. Source material: peripheral blood. The receptors were gathered from a man in his fifties or sixties with COVID-19, enrolled during active disease.

This chain uses TRBV5-6 with TRBJ2-7; D is ambiguous. CDR1 and CDR2 from the germline V gene are SGHDT and YYEEEE. The CDR3 sequence is 11 residues long. Trimming shortened V by 1 base and J by 7 bases, and 6 bases separated the two germline ends. The CDR3 DNA follows: TGTGCCAGCAGCTTGAGAGAGGAGCAGTACTTC. Its translation: CASSLREEQYF.

This chain uses TRBV12-3 or TRBV12-4 with TRBJ1-1; maybe TRBD1 (5 bases). The CDR3 covers 13 residues. Trimming left V 6 bases short and J 1 base short, with 9 bases between. The CDR3 region is CASRRGGNTEAFF. The CDR3 nucleotides read TGTGCCAGCAGACGCGGGGGGAACACTGAAGCTTTCTTT.

The rearrangement links TRBV6-1 to TRBJ1-5; TRBD1 is a possible D gene (5 bases). The germline gives CDR1 MNHNS, CDR2 SASEGT. The CDR3 has 17 amino acids. Trimming cost V 4 bases and J 4 bases, with 20 bases left between them. CDR3 DNA: TGTGCCAGCAGTGTCCTCCGGCAGGGAGGGTCGAATCAGCCCCAGCATTTT. Amino acid sequence: CASSVLRQGGSNQPQHF.

The chain uses TRBV5-4 and TRBJ2-3; TRBD2 might be the D (7 bases). Trimming removed 0 bases at V and 2 bases at J, with 16 bases between. Looked up from germline, CDR1 is SGHNT and CDR2 is YYREEE (reference sequence). This CDR3 is 17 amino acids long. CDR3 in DNA: TGTGCCAGCAGCTTGGGGCGGGGGACACAGTTCACAGATACGCAGTATTTT. Its translation is CASSLGRGTQFTDTQYF.

The rearrangement joins TRBV7-2 to TRBJ2-1, with 9 bases fitting TRBD2. This CDR3 is 19 amino acids long. Trimming took 5 bases from V and 0 from J; bases not matched to a gene: 14. From germline, CDR1 is SGHTA and CDR2 FQGNSA. The CDR3 region has the DNA TGTGCCAGCAGCGGTCCCCACTATTTTAGCGGGAGCTCCTACAATGAGCAGTTCTTC. This sequence encodes CASSGPHYFSGSSYNEQFF.

This clone was detected only a few times. This chain connects TRBV5-1 to TRBJ1-2; a possible D gene is TRBD1 (5 bases). Germline V gene data show CDR1 as SGHRS and CDR2 as YFSETQ. Trimming pared 4 bases from V and 2 bases from J, leaving 12 bases between. The CDR3 is 14 residues long. For the CDR3, the DNA is TGCGCCAGCAGCCCGGGAGGGACCAACTATGGCTACACCTTC. It codes for CASSPGGTNYGYTF.

This clone was seen only a few times. The chain joins TRBV19 to TRBJ2-1; 11 bases are shared with TRBD2. J was trimmed by 13 bases and V by 5 bases; bases with no gene match: 10. Germline loops: CDR1 LNHDA, CDR2 SQIVND (reference sequence). This CDR3 is 14 amino acids long. The CDR3 DNA is TGTGCCAGTAGTCCCTTATGGACTAGCGGGCAACAGTTCTTC. Protein product: CASSPLWTSGQQFF.

The genes are TRBV19 and TRBJ2-7; 11 bases align to TRBD1. The CDR3 is made up of 15 amino acids. J was trimmed by 2 bases and V by 6 bases; bases with no gene match: 6. Germline CDR1 and CDR2: LNHDA and SQIVND (reference sequence). This chain's CDR3 is CASSLPGQGAYEQYF. In DNA, the CDR3 is TGTGCCAGTAGCCTCCCGGGACAGGGGGCCTACGAGCAGTACTTC.

This clone appeared a single time. The gene calls are TRBV19 and TRBJ1-5; D is undetermined. Germline CDR1 and CDR2: LNHDA and SQIVND (reference sequence). The V gene lost 5 bases and the J gene lost 2 bases, with 16 bases spanning the gap. The CDR3 contains 16 residues. The DNA of the CDR3 is TGTGCCAGTAGTCCCCCGAGGAGGGAAGGCAATCAGCCCCAGCATTTT. This translates into CASSPPRREGNQPQHF. Looking up the rest from reference TRBV19 and TRBJ1-5 gives the full variable domain: DGGITQSPKYLFRKEGQNVTLSCEQNLNHDAMYWYRQDPGQGLRLIYYSQIVNDFQKGDIAEGYSVSREKKESFPLTVTSAQKNPTAFYLCASSPPRREGNQPQHFGDGTRLSIL.

The genes are TRBV4-3 and TRBJ2-1; 13 bases are shared with TRBD2. The germline V gene encodes CDR1 LGHNA and CDR2 YSLEER. There are 17 residues in the CDR3. J gave up 2 bases and V 4 bases, and 5 bases lay outside the gene matches. The CDR3 loop reads CASSPQLAGGTYNEQFF. CDR3 in DNA: TGCGCCAGCAGCCCCCAACTAGCGGGAGGGACCTACAATGAGCAGTTCTTC.